Detailed here is one T cell receptor beta chain. These data belong to a study of blood T cell repertoires in COVID-19. Overall study: Italy, Spain and the United States were the sources of the convalescent and acute COVID-19 samples. PBMCs, B-cell-depleted T cells, or T cells provided the cDNA or gDNA that made up the material.

Germline CDR1 is SGHNT and CDR2 is YENEEA. This CDR3 region has 13 residues. Trimming removed 1 base at V and 7 bases at J, with 5 bases between. In the source study's methods: Amplified reference gene primers provided the basis for estimating nucleated cell counts. TCRdb's copy holds only in-frame clones and misses some; the assay was immunoSEQ multiplex PCR. The DNA gave D and trimming, while V, J and clone size come from that table. The sample gives about 85,000 clones, 80% to 95% of which show up once; 2.3% is in the top ten. What was sequenced was peripheral blood. This clonotype originated in a human donor with active COVID-19. The donor label of this sample is uncertain. The chain uses TRBV11-3 and TRBJ1-6, with D hard to call. CDR3 coding DNA: TGTGCCAGCAGCTTAGGAGAAAATTCACCCCTCCACTTT. This encodes CASSLGENSPLHF. Full variable domain (missing parts from reference TRBV11-3 and TRBJ1-6): EAGVVQSPRYKIIEKKQPVAFWCNPISGHNTLYWYLQNLGQGPELLIRYENEEAVDDSQLPKDRFSAERLKGVDSTLKIQPAELGDSAVYLCASSLGENSPLHFGNGTRLTVT.